The clone carrying this T cell receptor beta chain turned up a few times. These data are taken from a study of blood T cell repertoires in COVID-19. Original handling: Nucleated cell number was recorded as an estimate derived from reference gene primer amplification. Repertoires were generated with immunoSEQ multiplex PCR, while TCRdb's copy carries only in-frame clones and drops some. V and J calls and clone size are copied from that table; D and trimming were computed from the DNA. The sample lists nearly 400,000 clones; over 85% were seen once. From germline, CDR1 is SNHLY and CDR2 FYNNEI. This CDR3 is built from 14 residues. Deletions cut 4 bases from V and 0 bases from J, with 10 bases between.

The rearrangement joins TRBV2 to TRBJ2-7; D remains unclear. Sequences were obtained from PBMCs or T cells enriched from blood (not recorded which). The TCR comes from a woman aged 25 to 39 who had recovered from COVID-19. The CDR3 DNA reads TGTGCCAGCAGTGGCACCTACTTCTCCTACGAGCAGTACTTC. Translated: CASSGTYFSYEQYF.